This passage covers 20 T cell receptor beta chains from one sample sequenced in a study of OX40 agonist ivuxolimab in advanced cancers. Clones were read by immunoSEQ multiplex PCR, and TCRdb kept only the in-frame ones, dropping some. Counted here are 30,000 to 45,000 clones, roughly 80% occurring once; the ten biggest clones make up 20% to 25%. Source: CD4+ or CD8+ T cells sorted from blood, taken in a trial of the OX40 agonist ivuxolimab. The receptors derive from an adult with an advanced solid tumor such as melanoma, head and neck, liver or kidney cancer.

The chain links TRBV9 to TRBJ2-3, with a weak D call TRBD2 (6 bases). Germline values: CDR1 SGDLS, CDR2 YYNGEE. Between the trimmed V and J ends, which lost 0 bases and 1 base, there was a span of 12 bases. The CDR3 sequence is 16 residues long. CDR3 region: CASSVEPGVGTDTQYF. Written as DNA, the CDR3 is TGTGCCAGCAGCGTAGAACCGGGAGTAGGCACAGATACGCAGTATTTT.

This chain uses TRBV18 with TRBJ2-5; 8 bases match TRBD1. V trimming: 4 bases; J trimming: 3 bases; junction bases outside the gene matches: 7. CDR3 length: 15 residues. Germline-derived CDR1 and CDR2 are KGHSH and LQKENI. The CDR3 here is CASSLRQGIKETQYF. CDR3 bases: TGTGCCAGCTCACTACGACAGGGGATCAAAGAGACCCAGTACTTC.

The CDR3 loop reads CASRLAGADTQYF. The CDR3 bases are TGTGCCAGCAGACTAGCGGGAGCAGATACGCAGTATTTT. The rearrangement uses TRBV27 and TRBJ2-3; 11 bases match TRBD2. Per germline, CDR1 MNHEY and CDR2 SMNVEV (reference sequence). V gave up 6 bases and J gave up 4 bases; unmatched junction bases: 0. The CDR3 is 13 amino acids.

This chain links TRBV30 with TRBJ1-1; D perhaps matches TRBD1 (5 bases). Germline loops: CDR1 GTSNPN, CDR2 SVGIG (reference sequence). V lost 1 base and J 6 bases, leaving 12 bases between the germline ends. This CDR3 contains 13 residues. CDR3 bases: TGTGCCTGGAGTGGCAGGGCCACATCTGAAGCTTTCTTT. Translation: CAWSGRATSEAFF. The full variable domain, in which reference TRBV30 and TRBJ1-1 provide the parts outside the CDR3, is SQTIHQWPATLVQPVGSPLSLECTVEGTSNPNLYWYRQAAGRGLQLLFYSVGIGQISSEVPQNLSASRPQDRQFILSSKKLLLSDSGFYLCAWSGRATSEAFFGQGTRLTVV.

This clone has only a few counts. The sample has other DNA sequences that encode this CDR3 too. This chain connects TRBV28 to TRBJ2-3; TRBD2 matches 11 bases. The CDR3 length is 16 residues. Germline lookup yields CDR1 MDHEN and CDR2 SYDVKM. The ends lost 3 bases at V and 2 bases at J; junction bases unmatched: 4. The CDR3 region has the DNA TGTGCCAGCAGTTTGACTAGCGGGGACTTCACAGATACGCAGTATTTT. This translates into CASSLTSGDFTDTQYF.

The chain employs TRBV6-1 and TRBJ2-7; TRBD1 is a possible D gene (5 bases). The V end was cut by 9 bases, the J end by 1 base, with 13 bases between. Germline V gene sequence: CDR1 MNHNS, CDR2 SASEGT. The CDR3 runs to 13 residues. CDR3 DNA sequence: TGTGCCAGTACCGAGACAGTATCCTACGAGCAGTACTTC. Translated: CASTETVSYEQYF.

CDR3: CASSYPGLAGPLYEQYF. In DNA form, the CDR3 reads TGTGCCAGCAGTTACCCCGGACTAGCGGGACCTCTTTACGAGCAGTACTTC. The chain recombines TRBV6-7 with TRBJ2-7; 12 nucleotides align to TRBD2. TRBV6-7 is an ORF; its function is uncertain. The CDR3 contains 17 residues. Trimming took 2 bases from V and 4 from J; bases not matched to a gene: 9.

The chain carries TRBV28 and TRBJ1-5, with D possibly being TRBD1 (6 bases). CDR1 is MDHEN and CDR2 is SYDVKM in the germline V gene. Trimming cost V 1 base and J 0 bases, with 19 bases left between them. The CDR3 is 19 residues long. CDR3 sequence (DNA): TGTGCCAGCAGTTTATATTCCTCGGACAGCGACTATAGCAATCAGCCCCAGCATTTT. Amino acids: CASSLYSSDSDYSNQPQHF.

The V gene is TRBV28, the J gene TRBJ2-7; tentatively, D is TRBD1 (5 bases). V was cut by 8 bases and J by 3 bases, with 11 bases left in between. The CDR3 has 12 amino acids. CDR1 is MDHEN, CDR2 SYDVKM, per germline. The CDR3 here is CASGRVFYEQYF. The CDR3 DNA is TGTGCCAGCGGCAGGGTTTTCTACGAGCAGTACTTC.

V is TRBV5-4 and J is TRBJ2-7, with D perhaps TRBD2 (6 bases). Germline assignment: CDR1 SGHNT and CDR2 YYREEE (reference sequence). The V end lost 4 bases, the J end lost 2 bases, and 10 bases lay between the germline ends. This CDR3 region has 13 residues. In nucleotides, the CDR3 is TGTGCCAGCAGCGGAGGGGACGCCTACGAGCAGTACTTC. Protein: CASSGGDAYEQYF.

The chain links TRBV11-2 to TRBJ2-7; 9 positions match TRBD1. Germline V lookup: CDR1 SGHAT, CDR2 FQNNGV. The CDR3 loop spans 15 amino acids. V lost 3 bases and J lost 1; bases outside the gene matches: 4. CDR3 sequence: CASSFSGTGSYEQYF. CDR3 nucleotide sequence: TGTGCCAGCAGCTTCTCCGGGACAGGGTCCTACGAGCAGTACTTC.

The rearrangement uses TRBV7-8 and TRBJ2-7; maybe TRBD2 (7 bases). The CDR3 covers 17 residues. Trimming removed 1 base at V and 2 bases at J, with 18 bases between. Germline V CDR1 and CDR2: SGHVS, FQNEAQ. CDR3 sequence (DNA): TGTGCCAGCAGCTTAGGGGGGCTAGCGGCGCTTCCCTACGAGCAGTACTTC. This translates into CASSLGGLAALPYEQYF.

The table lists this clone with a count of one. V is TRBV7-6 and J is TRBJ2-5; perhaps TRBD1 as D (6 bases). CDR1 SGHVS and CDR2 FNYEAQ come from the germline V gene. The ends were cut back, 7 bases at V and 2 bases at J, with 20 bases in the middle. The CDR3 is 16 residues long. The CDR3 spells CASTPQGEVGQETQYF. CDR3 DNA sequence: TGTGCCAGCACCCCACAGGGCGAGGTTGGGCAAGAGACCCAGTACTTC.

This chain connects TRBV6-5 to TRBJ1-6; TRBD1 agrees at 8 bases. The ends lost 6 bases at V and 8 bases at J; junction bases unmatched: 3. CDR1 is MNHEY, CDR2 SVGAGI, per germline. The CDR3 sequence is 13 residues long. The CDR3, as DNA: TGTGCCAGCAGCGACAGGGGAGATTCACCCCTCCACTTT. Residues: CASSDRGDSPLHF.

The chain joins TRBV7-9 to TRBJ2-5; D may be TRBD2 (6 bases). Between the trimmed V and J ends, which lost 5 bases and 0 bases, there was a span of 19 bases. CDR1 SEHNR and CDR2 FQNEAQ come from the germline V gene (reference sequence). The CDR3 totals 17 residues. DNA of the CDR3: TGTGCCAGCAGCCACACCCTTCCGGGACTCTACCAAGAGACCCAGTACTTC. Residues: CASSHTLPGLYQETQYF.

This sequence joins TRBV27 and TRBJ1-1; no reliable D call. V dropped 2 bases and J dropped 4 bases, with 17 bases sitting between them. The germline gives CDR1 MNHEY, CDR2 SMNVEV (reference sequence). The CDR3 spans 16 residues. This CDR3 is CASSLSMSRWGTEAFF. The DNA for the CDR3 is TGTGCCAGCAGTTTAAGCATGAGTAGGTGGGGCACTGAAGCTTTCTTT.

The rearrangement uses TRBV5-8 and TRBJ2-5; perhaps TRBD2 as D (5 bases). V was clipped by 6 bases and J by 2 bases, with 11 bases between them. This CDR3 is built from 13 residues. The V gene's germline CDR1 is SGHTS and CDR2 YDEGEE. CDR3 DNA: TGTGCCAGCAAGCGAACTAGACAAGAGACCCAGTACTTC. This codes for CASKRTRQETQYF.

This chain joins TRBV6-9 and TRBJ2-1; possible D gene TRBD1, 6 bases. Trimming removed 3 bases from V and 3 bases from J, with 12 bases in between. Germline V gene data show CDR1 as MNHGY and CDR2 as SVAAGI. There are 15 residues in the CDR3. The DNA of the CDR3 is TGTGCCAGCAGTTACTCCACAGGGAACTACAATGAGCAGTTCTTC. Translated: CASSYSTGNYNEQFF.

The J gene is TRBJ1-5, the V gene TRBV7-9; 7 bases align to TRBD1. J was trimmed by 4 bases and V by 10 bases; bases with no gene match: 7. CDR1 is SEHNR and CDR2 is FQNEAQ in the germline V gene (reference sequence). This CDR3 is 13 amino acids long. CDR3 nucleotides: TGTGCCACTGGGACAGCGGGGAATCAGCCCCAGCATTTT. Translated, it gives CATGTAGNQPQHF.

The rearrangement uses TRBV4-1 and TRBJ2-7; 9 bases are shared with TRBD2. The CDR3 has 14 amino acids. V shed 1 base and J 5 bases; nucleotides not matched to a gene: 3. From germline, CDR1 is MGHRA and CDR2 YSYEKL. Here the CDR3 reads CASSQVAGANEQYF. The CDR3 nucleotides read TGCGCCAGCAGCCAAGTAGCGGGAGCCAACGAGCAGTACTTC.